This T cell receptor beta chain was sequenced during a study of neurological immune-mediated disorders. General study points: The repertoires of 18 of 34 multiple sclerosis patients fell into one related-CDR3 cluster (a possible signature) under phylogenetic grouping. The multiple sclerosis repertoire cluster showed no association with any clinical or MRI feature. The authors stated that larger cohorts are needed.

TCRdb redid the calling of the 5' RACE reads with MiXCR, one entry per CDR3 protein. The sample contains about 65,000 distinct CDR3 sequences, approximately 4.1% of which appear only once. Unsorted libraries were prepared from 2 million PBMCs held at -80 C. This clonotype has only a few counts. The antigen is unknown. Germline loops: CDR1 ENHRY, CDR2 SYGVKD. The CDR3 extends over 16 amino acids. Trimming removed 10 bases from V and 2 bases from J, with 21 bases in between. This receptor was obtained from a man aged 45-60 years with multiple sclerosis. Sequencing was performed on PBMCs. V gene TRBV10-3 combines with J gene TRBJ2-1, with D maybe TRBD2 (6 bases). Here the CDR3 DNA reads TGTGCCACGACAGATGGAGCGGGTTCTGCCTACAATGAGCAGTTCTTC. Translating it yields CATTDGAGSAYNEQFF.